Sequencing of this TCR beta chain was carried out in a study of blood T cell repertoires in COVID-19. Study-wide background: Collection of acute and convalescent COVID-19 samples took place in the United States, Italy and Spain. T cells, B-cell-depleted T cells, or PBMCs provided the cDNA or gDNA that served as material.

Participants had their cohort set by participant-reported clinical history. Only in-frame clones appear in the TCRdb table, and some are missing; sequencing was by immunoSEQ multiplex PCR. Among around 180,000 clones listed, about four fifths were seen once. V dropped 2 bases and J dropped 0; count of bases not matched to a gene: 4. This CDR3 has 15 amino acids. CDR1 is GTSNPN, CDR2 SVGIG, per germline (reference sequence). Specimen: PBMCs or T cells enriched from blood (not recorded which). The receptor comes from a man in his forties or fifties who had recovered from COVID-19. V usage is TRBV30 and J usage is TRBJ1-5; TRBD1 matches 7 bases. Written as DNA, the CDR3 is TGTGCCTGGAGTTGGGGGGACAGTAGCAATCAGCCCCAGCATTTT. Its translation: CAWSWGDSSNQPQHF. The full variable domain, in which reference TRBV30 and TRBJ1-5 provide the parts outside the CDR3, is SQTIHQWPATLVQPVGSPLSLECTVEGTSNPNLYWYRQAAGRGLQLLFYSVGIGQISSEVPQNLSASRPQDRQFILSSKKLLLSDSGFYLCAWSWGDSSNQPQHFGDGTRLSIL.